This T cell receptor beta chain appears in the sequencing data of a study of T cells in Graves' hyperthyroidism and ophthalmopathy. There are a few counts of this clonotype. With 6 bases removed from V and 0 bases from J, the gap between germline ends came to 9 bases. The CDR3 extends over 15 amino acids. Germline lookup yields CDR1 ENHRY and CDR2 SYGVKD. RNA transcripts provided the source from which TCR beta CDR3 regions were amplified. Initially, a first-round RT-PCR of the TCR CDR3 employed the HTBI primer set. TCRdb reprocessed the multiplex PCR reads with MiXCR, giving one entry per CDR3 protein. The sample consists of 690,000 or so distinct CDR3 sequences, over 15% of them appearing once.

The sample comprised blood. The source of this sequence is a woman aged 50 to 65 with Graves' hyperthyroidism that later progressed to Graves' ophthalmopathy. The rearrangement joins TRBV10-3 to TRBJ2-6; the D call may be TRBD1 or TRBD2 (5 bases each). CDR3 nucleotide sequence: TGTGCCATCAGCCAGGGAGCCTCTGGGGCCAACGTCCTGACTTTC. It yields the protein CAISQGASGANVLTF.